This is a list of T cell receptor beta chains from one sample in a study of vaccination and CD4 T cells after COVID-19. Their antigens remain unidentified. TCRdb processed the PCR reads anew with MiXCR; each CDR3 protein has one entry. This sample yields some 16,000 distinct CDR3 sequences, of which about 50% are seen a single time; 12% belongs to the top ten. Sequencing was done on a sample of CD4+ T cells from blood, cultured in vitro. These receptors were obtained from a human donor who had recovered from COVID-19. Both conserved end residues are part of each CDR3. The D gene is left open where the match is weak. Expanded clones are given a class, and other clones once, few, many or no size at all.

D gene: NA; V gene: TRBV12-3/TRBV12-4; J gene: TRBJ1-1; clone size: NA; CDR3 protein: CASRYRVGRFTEAFF; CDR3 DNA: TGTGCCAGCAGATACCGTGTGGGGCGCTTCACTGAAGCTTTCTTT
D gene: NA; V gene: TRBV20-1; J gene: TRBJ2-2; clone size: few; CDR3 protein: CSAPGINTGELFF; CDR3 DNA: TGCAGTGCTCCAGGGATCAACACCGGGGAGCTGTTTTTT
D gene: TRBD1; V gene: TRBV5-1; J gene: TRBJ1-2; clone size: NA; CDR3 protein: CASSPGQEFYGYTF; CDR3 DNA: TGCGCCAGCAGCCCGGGACAGGAGTTCTATGGCTACACCTTC
D gene: NA; V gene: TRBV7-2; J gene: TRBJ2-5; clone size: NA; CDR3 protein: CASSKGGGWGQETQYF; CDR3 DNA: TGTGCCAGCAGCAAAGGTGGCGGGTGGGGTCAAGAGACCCAGTACTTC
D gene: NA; V gene: TRBV7-2; J gene: TRBJ2-3; clone size: NA; CDR3 protein: CASSLVADTQYF; CDR3 DNA: TGTGCCAGCAGCTTAGTTGCAGATACGCAGTATTTT
D gene: NA; V gene: TRBV28; J gene: TRBJ1-6; clone size: NA; CDR3 protein: CASSFTNSPLHF; CDR3 DNA: TGTGCCAGCAGTTTCACTAATTCACCCCTCCACTTT
D gene: TRBD1; V gene: TRBV27; J gene: TRBJ1-6; clone size: NA; CDR3 protein: CASSGGTGGSSPLHF; CDR3 DNA: TGTGCCAGCAGCGGAGGGACAGGGGGCAGCTCACCCCTCCACTTT
D gene: NA; V gene: TRBV7-2; J gene: TRBJ2-3; clone size: few; CDR3 protein: CASSSHRTDTQYF; CDR3 DNA: TGTGCCAGCAGCTCCCACCGCACAGATACGCAGTATTTT
D gene: NA; V gene: TRBV7-9; J gene: TRBJ1-1; clone size: NA; CDR3 protein: CASSLEGALVAFF; CDR3 DNA: TGTGCCAGCAGCTTAGAAGGGGCCCTGGTAGCTTTCTTT
D gene: TRBD1; V gene: TRBV10-3; J gene: TRBJ1-1; clone size: NA; CDR3 protein: CAISGAGTVEAFF; CDR3 DNA: TGTGCCATCAGCGGAGCGGGGACAGTTGAAGCTTTCTTT
D gene: NA; V gene: TRBV20-1; J gene: TRBJ2-7; clone size: NA; CDR3 protein: CSASPQGGSYEQYF; CDR3 DNA: TGCAGTGCTAGCCCCCAGGGAGGTTCCTACGAGCAGTACTTC
D gene: TRBD2; V gene: TRBV7-2; J gene: TRBJ2-3; clone size: NA; CDR3 protein: CASSRGRVRYTDTQYF; CDR3 DNA: TGTGCCAGCAGCCGGGGGAGGGTGAGGTACACAGATACGCAGTATTTT
D gene: NA; V gene: TRBV9; J gene: TRBJ2-7; clone size: NA; CDR3 protein: CASSPSLNYEQYF; CDR3 DNA: TGTGCCAGCAGCCCGAGCCTCAACTACGAGCAGTACTTC
D gene: TRBD2; V gene: TRBV27; J gene: TRBJ2-7; clone size: few; CDR3 protein: CASRLAGQLGGEQYF; CDR3 DNA: TGTGCCAGCCGGCTAGCGGGACAGCTAGGGGGCGAGCAGTACTTC
D gene: NA; V gene: TRBV20-1; J gene: TRBJ1-2; clone size: few; CDR3 protein: CSARGSGGYTF; CDR3 DNA: TGCAGTGCGCGCGGTTCGGGAGGCTACACCTTC
D gene: NA; V gene: TRBV30; J gene: TRBJ1-2; clone size: few; CDR3 protein: CAWSGGLYGYTF; CDR3 DNA: TGTGCCTGGAGTGGCGGCCTATATGGCTACACCTTC
D gene: NA; V gene: TRBV28; J gene: TRBJ1-2; clone size: NA; CDR3 protein: CASRQTGTAFNGYTF; CDR3 DNA: TGTGCCAGCAGACAAACCGGGACCGCTTTCAATGGCTACACCTTC
D gene: TRBD1; V gene: TRBV28; J gene: TRBJ2-7; clone size: NA; CDR3 protein: CASSTGQFYEQYF; CDR3 DNA: TGTGCCAGCAGTACGGGACAGTTCTACGAGCAGTACTTC
D gene: NA; V gene: TRBV7-7; J gene: TRBJ2-7; clone size: NA; CDR3 protein: CASSLAMGASVGEQYF; CDR3 DNA: TGTGCTAGCAGCTTAGCGATGGGAGCATCGGTTGGCGAGCAGTACTTC
D gene: TRBD2; V gene: TRBV6-1; J gene: TRBJ2-3; clone size: once; CDR3 protein: CASRYSGGAPDTQYF; CDR3 DNA: TGTGCCAGCAGATATAGCGGGGGGGCCCCAGATACGCAGTATTTT
D gene: NA; V gene: TRBV2; J gene: TRBJ1-1; clone size: NA; CDR3 protein: CASSSRGVNTEAFF; CDR3 DNA: TGTGCCAGCAGCTCCCGGGGGGTAAATACTGAAGCTTTCTTT
D gene: TRBD1; V gene: TRBV19; J gene: TRBJ2-7; clone size: few; CDR3 protein: CASSIRAGTGVLDHYEQYF; CDR3 DNA: TGTGCCAGTAGTATACGGGCCGGGACAGGGGTTCTGGATCACTACGAGCAGTACTTC
D gene: NA; V gene: TRBV2; J gene: TRBJ2-7; clone size: once; CDR3 protein: CASSYFSYEQYF; CDR3 DNA: TGTGCCAGCAGTTATTTCTCCTACGAGCAGTACTTC
D gene: NA; V gene: TRBV20-1; J gene: TRBJ1-2; clone size: few; CDR3 protein: CSALIDYSGYTF; CDR3 DNA: TGCAGTGCTCTGATAGACTATAGTGGCTACACCTTC
D gene: NA; V gene: TRBV2; J gene: TRBJ2-5; clone size: NA; CDR3 protein: CAKGGGETQYF; CDR3 DNA: TGTGCCAAAGGGGGAGGTGAGACCCAGTACTTC